Each of the 3 T cell receptor beta chains below was sequenced from the same sample in a study of CD8+ T cells in alopecia areata. RNA was isolated and reverse transcribed to cDNA, the sequencing template. Here immunoSEQ multiplex PCR was the method, and the copy in TCRdb shows in-frame clones only, minus some. The data contain 150,000 to 200,000 clones, 50% to 75% of them singletons. The starting material was CD4+ T cells sorted from blood, obtained at week 0. The source of these receptors is a human donor with alopecia areata.

The chain carries TRBV5-1 and TRBJ2-1; D is perhaps TRBD1 (6 bases). V lost 1 base and J 5 bases, leaving 13 bases between the germline ends. The CDR3 sequence is 15 residues long. Per the germline V gene, CDR1 is SGHRS and CDR2 is YFSETQ. For the CDR3, the DNA is TGCGCCAGCAGCTTGCATCGGACAGAGAACAATGAGCAGTTCTTC. Translating it yields CASSLHRTENNEQFF.

Written as DNA, the CDR3 is TGTGCCAGTAGTATCGTCGGCAGGGTCGGGGAGCTGTTTTTT. Residues: CASSIVGRVGELFF. The genes are TRBV19 and TRBJ2-2; perhaps TRBD1 as D (5 bases). V lost 3 bases to trimming and J lost 7 bases, with 12 bases between them. The CDR3 has 14 amino acids. From germline, CDR1 is LNHDA and CDR2 SQIVND (reference sequence).

The V call is TRBV29-1, the J call TRBJ1-1, with D unclear. This CDR3 region has 13 residues. The germline V gene encodes CDR1 SQVTM and CDR2 ANQGSEA. V gave up 1 base and J gave up 0 bases, with 6 bases separating them. In DNA, the CDR3 is TGCAGCGTTGAAGTGGTGCTGAACACTGAAGCTTTCTTT. Translation gives CSVEVVLNTEAFF.